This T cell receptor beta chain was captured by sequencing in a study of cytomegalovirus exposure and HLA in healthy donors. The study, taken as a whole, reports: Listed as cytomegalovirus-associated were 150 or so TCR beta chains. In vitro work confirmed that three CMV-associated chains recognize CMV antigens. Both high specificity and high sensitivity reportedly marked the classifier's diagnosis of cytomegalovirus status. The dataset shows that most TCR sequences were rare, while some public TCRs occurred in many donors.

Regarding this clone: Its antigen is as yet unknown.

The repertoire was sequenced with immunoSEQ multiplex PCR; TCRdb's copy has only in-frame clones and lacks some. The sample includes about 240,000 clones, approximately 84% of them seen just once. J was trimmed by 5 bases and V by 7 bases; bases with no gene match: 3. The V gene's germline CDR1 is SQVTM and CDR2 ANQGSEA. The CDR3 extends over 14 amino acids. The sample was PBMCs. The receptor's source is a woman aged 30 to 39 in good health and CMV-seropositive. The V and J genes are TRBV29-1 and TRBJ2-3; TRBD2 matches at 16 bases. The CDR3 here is CSAGTSGGVDTQYF. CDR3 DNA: TGCAGCGCCGGGACTAGCGGGGGGGTAGATACGCAGTATTTT.